Listed below are T cell receptor beta chains from one sample, sequenced in a study of blood T cell repertoires in COVID-19. The table came from immunoSEQ multiplex PCR; TCRdb's copy has only in-frame clones and leaves some out. This table holds about 100,000 clones, 85% to 95% found once. Sequencing used peripheral blood. These receptors all stem from a man aged 50 to 59 with active COVID-19. Each CDR3 is given without its conserved first and last residue.

V: TRBV5-1
CDR3: ASSLGDRGGSAF

V: TRBV2
CDR3: ASSFPGLASEQF

V: TRBV14
CDR3: ASSRKTTGGYGYT

V: TRBV3-1/TRBV3-2
CDR3: ASSLGQENTEAF

V: TRBV28
CDR3: ASSLRDNSPLH

V: TRBV20-1
CDR3: SARLAQTQY

V: TRBV9
CDR3: ASSETGVSATNEKLF

V: TRBV28
CDR3: ASRGVSNQPQH

V: TRBV6-5
CDR3: ASSYSGQKSYEQY

V: TRBV5-1
CDR3: ASSGGQGKETQY

V: TRBV6-5
CDR3: ASSPPGQYGYT

V: TRBV5-5
CDR3: ASSPRTSGSGSTGELF

V: TRBV25-1
CDR3: ASSEFSGGLETQY

V: TRBV27
CDR3: ASSLSVSQELF